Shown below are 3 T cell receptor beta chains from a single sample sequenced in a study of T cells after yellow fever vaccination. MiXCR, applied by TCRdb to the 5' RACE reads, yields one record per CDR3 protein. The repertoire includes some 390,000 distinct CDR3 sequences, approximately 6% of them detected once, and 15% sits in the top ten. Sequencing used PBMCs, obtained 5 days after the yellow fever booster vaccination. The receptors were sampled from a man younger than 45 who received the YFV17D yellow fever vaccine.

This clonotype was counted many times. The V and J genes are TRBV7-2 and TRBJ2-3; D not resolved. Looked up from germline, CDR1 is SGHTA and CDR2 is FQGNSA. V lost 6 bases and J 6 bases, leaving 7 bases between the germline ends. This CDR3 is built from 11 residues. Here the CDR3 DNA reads TGTGCCAGCAGTACCCGGGATACGCAGTATTTT. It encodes CASSTRDTQYF. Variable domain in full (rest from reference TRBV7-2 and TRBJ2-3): GAGVSQSPSNKVTEKGKDVELRCDPISGHTALYWYRQSLGQGLEFLIYFQGNSAPDKSGLPSDRFSAERTGGSVSTLTIQRTQQEDSAVYLCASSTRDTQYFGPGTRLTVL.

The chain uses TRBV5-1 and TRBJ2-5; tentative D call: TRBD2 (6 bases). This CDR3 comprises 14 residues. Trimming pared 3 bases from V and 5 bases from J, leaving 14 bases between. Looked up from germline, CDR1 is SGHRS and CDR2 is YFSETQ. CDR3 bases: TGCGCCAGCAGCTCGGGGGAGCTGCGGGAGACCCAGTACTTC. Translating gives CASSSGELRETQYF. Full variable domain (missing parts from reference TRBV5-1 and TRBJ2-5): KAGVTQTPRYLIKTRGQQVTLSCSPISGHRSVSWYQQTPGQGLQFLFEYFSETQRNKGNFPGRFSGRQFSNSRSEMNVSTLELGDSALYLCASSSGELRETQYFGPGTRLLVL.

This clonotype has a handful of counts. CDR3 nucleotide sequence: TGTGCCAGCAGTTTGGGCGGGGGGCTCACTGAAGCTTTCTTT. Its protein is CASSLGGGLTEAFF. The chain is built from TRBV12-3 or TRBV12-4 and TRBJ1-1; D perhaps matches TRBD1 (6 bases). This CDR3 has 14 amino acids. V lost 3 bases, J lost 4 bases, and 12 bases lay in between.